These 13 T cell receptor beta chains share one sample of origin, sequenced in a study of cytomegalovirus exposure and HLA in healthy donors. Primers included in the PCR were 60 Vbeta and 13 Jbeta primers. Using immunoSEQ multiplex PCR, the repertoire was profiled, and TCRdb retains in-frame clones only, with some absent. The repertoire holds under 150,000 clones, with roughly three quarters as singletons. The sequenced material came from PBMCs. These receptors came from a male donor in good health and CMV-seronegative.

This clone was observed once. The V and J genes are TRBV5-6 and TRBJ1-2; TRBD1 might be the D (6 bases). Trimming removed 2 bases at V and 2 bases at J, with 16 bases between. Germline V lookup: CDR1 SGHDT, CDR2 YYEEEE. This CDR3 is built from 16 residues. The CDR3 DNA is TGTGCCAGCAGCTTTAACGGGGCAGGGGAGAACTATGGCTACACCTTC. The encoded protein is CASSFNGAGENYGYTF. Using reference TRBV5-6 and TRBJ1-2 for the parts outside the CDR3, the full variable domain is DAGVTQSPTHLIKTRGQQVTLRCSPKSGHDTVSWYQQALGQGPQFIFQYYEEEERQRGNFPDRFSGHQFPNYSSELNVNALLLGDSALYLCASSFNGAGENYGYTFGSGTRLTVV.

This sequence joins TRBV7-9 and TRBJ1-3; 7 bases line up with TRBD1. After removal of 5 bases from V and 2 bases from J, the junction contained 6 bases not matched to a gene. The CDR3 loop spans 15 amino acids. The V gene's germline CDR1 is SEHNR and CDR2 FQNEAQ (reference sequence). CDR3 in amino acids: CASSLRGTAGNTIYF. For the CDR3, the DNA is TGTGCCAGCAGCCTCAGGGGGACGGCTGGAAACACCATATATTTT.

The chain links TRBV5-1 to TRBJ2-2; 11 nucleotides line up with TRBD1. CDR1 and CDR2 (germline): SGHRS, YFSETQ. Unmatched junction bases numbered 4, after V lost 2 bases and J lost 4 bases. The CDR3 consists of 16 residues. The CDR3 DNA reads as TGCGCCAGCAGCTTCTCCGGGACAGGGGGCACCGGGGAGCTGTTTTTT. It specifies CASSFSGTGGTGELFF.

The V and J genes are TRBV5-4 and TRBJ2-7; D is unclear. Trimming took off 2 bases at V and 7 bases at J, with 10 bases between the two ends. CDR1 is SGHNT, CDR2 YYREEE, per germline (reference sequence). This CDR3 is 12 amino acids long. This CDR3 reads CASSFGEEEQYF. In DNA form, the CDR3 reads TGTGCCAGCAGCTTCGGTGAGGAAGAGCAGTACTTC.

The CDR3 bases are TGTGCCAGTAGTATTCAGAGACAGGGGGCCTCATTTCCCACTGAAGCTTTCTTT. It is translated as CASSIQRQGASFPTEAFF. This chain links TRBV19 with TRBJ1-1, with 10 bases identical to TRBD1. Looked up from germline, CDR1 is LNHDA and CDR2 is SQIVND (reference sequence). This CDR3 is 18 amino acids long. The V and J ends lost 3 bases and 4 bases, in that order; junction bases with no gene match: 14.

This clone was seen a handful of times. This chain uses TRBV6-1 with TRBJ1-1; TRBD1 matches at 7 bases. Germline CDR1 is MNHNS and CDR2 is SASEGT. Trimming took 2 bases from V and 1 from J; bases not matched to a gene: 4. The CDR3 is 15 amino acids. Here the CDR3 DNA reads TGTGCCAGCAGTGAAAGGGGGCTTGGGAACACTGAAGCTTTCTTT. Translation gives CASSERGLGNTEAFF.

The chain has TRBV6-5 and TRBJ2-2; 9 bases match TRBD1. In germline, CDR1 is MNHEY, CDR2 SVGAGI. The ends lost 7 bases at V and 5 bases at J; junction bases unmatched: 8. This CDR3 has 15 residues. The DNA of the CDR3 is TGTGCCAGCACCCTTGGACAGGGGCTGACCGGGGAGCTGTTTTTT. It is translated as CASTLGQGLTGELFF.

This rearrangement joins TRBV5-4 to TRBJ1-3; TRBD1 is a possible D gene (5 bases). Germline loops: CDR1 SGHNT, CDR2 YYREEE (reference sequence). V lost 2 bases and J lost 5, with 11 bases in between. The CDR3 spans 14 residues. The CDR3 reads CASSFKGSRNTIYF. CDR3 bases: TGTGCCAGCAGCTTTAAGGGGTCAAGAAACACCATATATTTT.

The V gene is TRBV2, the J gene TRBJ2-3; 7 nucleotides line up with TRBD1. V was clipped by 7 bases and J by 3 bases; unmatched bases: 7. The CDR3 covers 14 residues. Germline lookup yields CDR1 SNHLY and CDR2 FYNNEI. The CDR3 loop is CASKGQLGTDTQYF. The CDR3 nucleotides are TGTGCCAGCAAGGGACAGCTTGGGACAGATACGCAGTATTTT.

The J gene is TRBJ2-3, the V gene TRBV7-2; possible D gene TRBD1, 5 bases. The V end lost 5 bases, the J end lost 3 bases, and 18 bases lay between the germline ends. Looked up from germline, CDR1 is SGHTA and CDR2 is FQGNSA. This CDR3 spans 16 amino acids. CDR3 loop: CASSPGWGKGTDTQYF. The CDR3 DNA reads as TGTGCCAGCAGCCCTGGGTGGGGCAAGGGGACAGATACGCAGTATTTT.

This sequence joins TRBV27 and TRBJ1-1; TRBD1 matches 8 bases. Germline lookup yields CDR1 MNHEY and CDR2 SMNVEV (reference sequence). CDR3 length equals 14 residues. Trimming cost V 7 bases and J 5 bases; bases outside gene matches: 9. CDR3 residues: CASNRNRGYTEAFF. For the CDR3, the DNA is TGTGCCAGCAACCGAAACAGGGGGTATACTGAAGCTTTCTTT.

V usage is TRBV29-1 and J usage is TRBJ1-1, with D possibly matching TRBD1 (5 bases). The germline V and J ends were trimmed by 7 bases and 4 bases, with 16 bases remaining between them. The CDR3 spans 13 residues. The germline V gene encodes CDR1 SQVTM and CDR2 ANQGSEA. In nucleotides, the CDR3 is TGCAGCGGACTGCTCAGGGTCCCCACTGAAGCTTTCTTT. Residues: CSGLLRVPTEAFF.

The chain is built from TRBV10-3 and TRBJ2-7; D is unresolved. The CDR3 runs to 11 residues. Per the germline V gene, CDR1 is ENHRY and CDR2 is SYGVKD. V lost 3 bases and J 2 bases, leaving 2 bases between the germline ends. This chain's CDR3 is CAISDTYEQYF. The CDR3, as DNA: TGTGCCATCAGTGACACCTACGAGCAGTACTTC.